This record looks at one T cell receptor beta chain sequence and its context. This sample was included in a study of blood T cell repertoires in COVID-19. Study details: Donors in the United States, Italy and Spain gave samples during acute or convalescent COVID-19.

The J segment lost 4 bases and the V segment lost 10 bases, leaving 14 bases of the junction unmatched. Germline assignment: CDR1 SNHLY and CDR2 FYNNEI. The CDR3 length is 16 residues. TCRdb keeps only in-frame clones here, not all; method: immunoSEQ multiplex PCR. The data contain 300,000 to 450,000 clones, more than 75% of them singletons. This receptor was identified in a woman aged 18-29 years who had recovered from COVID-19. Material for sequencing was PBMCs or T cells enriched from blood (not recorded which). The rearrangement links TRBV2 to TRBJ2-5, with 11 bases that match TRBD2. The CDR3 loop is CATQRGLAGGRETQYF. The CDR3 DNA reads as TGTGCCACCCAGAGGGGGCTAGCGGGGGGCCGAGAGACCCAGTACTTC.